Presented here are 3 T cell receptor beta chains from one specimen sequenced in a study of Graves' ophthalmopathy and Graves' hyperthyroidism (dated by TCRdb to the late 2010s). Sequenced on an Illumina HiSeq 2000. TCR beta CDR3 regions were amplified from RNA transcripts for repertoire sequencing. The first round of RT-PCR was done with HTBI primers and the Qiagen OneStep RT-PCR kit, and was followed by a second round of multiplex PCR, then size selection and purification. TCRdb trimmed the raw reads at Q25, called clones with MiXCR and kept productive beta chains. Rows are combined by CDR3 protein, so each entry shows the most common genes and DNA. In this sample the table shows 300,000 to 500,000 distinct CDR3 sequences, 15% to 17% of which occur a single time. About 7% of the sample rests with the top ten. Material for sequencing was peripheral blood. These receptors originate from a woman between 18 and 30 years old with stable Graves' hyperthyroidism. Donor details come from another sample of the same person, matched by shared clones.

A few counts support this clonotype. This clone may be a read error of a much larger clone one base away. V is TRBV20-1 and J is TRBJ2-4; D possibly matches TRBD1 or TRBD2 (5 bases each). This CDR3 has 12 amino acids. CDR1 is DFQATT and CDR2 is SNEGSKA in the germline V gene (reference sequence). The CDR3 region has the DNA TGCAGTGTAGACGGGGCCCAAAACATTAAGTACTTC. Translated, it gives CSVDGAQNIKYF.

This clonotype was seen repeatedly, ten times or more. The rearrangement uses TRBV19 and TRBJ2-5, with TRBD1 matching 8 bases. V lost 4 bases to trimming and J lost 4 bases; unmatched junction nucleotides: 8. The CDR3 consists of 15 residues. Per the germline V gene, CDR1 is LNHDA and CDR2 is SQIVND (reference sequence). The CDR3 bases are TGTGCCAGTAGTACAGGACAGGGAAGATTAGAGACCCAGTACTTC. Encoded protein: CASSTGQGRLETQYF.

The chain carries TRBV20-1 and TRBJ1-1; the match to TRBD1 covers 9 bases. CDR3 size: 12 residues. Germline V gene data show CDR1 as DFQATT and CDR2 as SNEGSKA (reference sequence). Trimming took 6 bases from V and 5 from J; bases not matched to a gene: 4. DNA of the CDR3: TGCAGTGCGGGACAGGGTTCAACTGAAGCTTTCTTT. It specifies CSAGQGSTEAFF.